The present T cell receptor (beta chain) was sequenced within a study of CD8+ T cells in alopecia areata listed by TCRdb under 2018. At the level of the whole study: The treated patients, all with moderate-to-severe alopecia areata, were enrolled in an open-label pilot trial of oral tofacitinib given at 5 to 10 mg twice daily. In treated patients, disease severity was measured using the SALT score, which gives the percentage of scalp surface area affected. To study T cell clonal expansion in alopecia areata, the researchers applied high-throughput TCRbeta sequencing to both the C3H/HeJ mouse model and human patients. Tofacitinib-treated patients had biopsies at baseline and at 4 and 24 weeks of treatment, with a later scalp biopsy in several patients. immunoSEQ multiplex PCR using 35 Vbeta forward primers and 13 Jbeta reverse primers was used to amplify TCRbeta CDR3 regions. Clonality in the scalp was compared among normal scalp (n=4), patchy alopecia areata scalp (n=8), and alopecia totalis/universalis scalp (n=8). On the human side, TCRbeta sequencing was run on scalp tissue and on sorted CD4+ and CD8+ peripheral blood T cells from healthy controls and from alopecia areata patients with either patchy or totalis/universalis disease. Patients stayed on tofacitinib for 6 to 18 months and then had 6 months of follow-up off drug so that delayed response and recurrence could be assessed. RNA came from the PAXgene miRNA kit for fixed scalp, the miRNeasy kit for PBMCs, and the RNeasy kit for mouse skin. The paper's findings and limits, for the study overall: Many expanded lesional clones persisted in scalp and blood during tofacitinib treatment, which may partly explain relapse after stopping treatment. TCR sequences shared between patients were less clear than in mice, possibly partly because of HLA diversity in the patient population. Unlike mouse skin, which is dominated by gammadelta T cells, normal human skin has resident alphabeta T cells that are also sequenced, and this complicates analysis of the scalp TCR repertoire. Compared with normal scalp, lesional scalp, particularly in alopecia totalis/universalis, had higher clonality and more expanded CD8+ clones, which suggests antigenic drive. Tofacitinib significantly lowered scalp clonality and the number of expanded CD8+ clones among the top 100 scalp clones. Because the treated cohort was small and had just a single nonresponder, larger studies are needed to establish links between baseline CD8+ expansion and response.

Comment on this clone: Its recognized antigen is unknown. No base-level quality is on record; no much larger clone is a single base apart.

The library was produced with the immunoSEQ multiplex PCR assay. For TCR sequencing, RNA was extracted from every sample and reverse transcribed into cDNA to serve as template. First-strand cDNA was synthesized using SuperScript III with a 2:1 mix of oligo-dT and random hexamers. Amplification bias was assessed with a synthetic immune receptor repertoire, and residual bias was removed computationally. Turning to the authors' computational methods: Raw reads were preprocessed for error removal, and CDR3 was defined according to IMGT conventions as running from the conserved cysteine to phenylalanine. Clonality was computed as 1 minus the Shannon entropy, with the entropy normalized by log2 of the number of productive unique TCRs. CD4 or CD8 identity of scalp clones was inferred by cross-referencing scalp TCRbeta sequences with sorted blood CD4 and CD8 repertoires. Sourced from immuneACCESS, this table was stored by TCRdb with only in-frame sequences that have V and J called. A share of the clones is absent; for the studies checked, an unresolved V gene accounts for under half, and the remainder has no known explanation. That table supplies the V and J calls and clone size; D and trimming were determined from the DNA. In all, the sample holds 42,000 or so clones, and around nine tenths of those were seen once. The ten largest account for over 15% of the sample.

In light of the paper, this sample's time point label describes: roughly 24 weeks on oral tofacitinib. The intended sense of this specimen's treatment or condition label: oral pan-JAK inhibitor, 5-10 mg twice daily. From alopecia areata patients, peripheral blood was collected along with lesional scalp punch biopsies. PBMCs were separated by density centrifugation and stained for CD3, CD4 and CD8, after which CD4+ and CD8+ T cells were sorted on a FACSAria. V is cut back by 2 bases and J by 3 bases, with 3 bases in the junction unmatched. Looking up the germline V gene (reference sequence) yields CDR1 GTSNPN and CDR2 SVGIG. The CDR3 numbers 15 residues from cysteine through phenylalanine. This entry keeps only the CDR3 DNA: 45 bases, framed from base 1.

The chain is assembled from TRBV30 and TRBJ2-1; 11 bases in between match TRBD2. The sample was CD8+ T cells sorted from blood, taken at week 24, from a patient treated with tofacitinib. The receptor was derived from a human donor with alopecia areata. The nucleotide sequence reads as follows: TGTGCCTGGAGTCAACTAGCGGGGGTCTACAATGAGCAGTTCTTC. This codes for CAWSQLAGVYNEQFF.